This is a list of T cell receptor beta chains from one sample in a study of T cells in Graves' hyperthyroidism and ophthalmopathy. A single record per CDR3 protein comes from TCRdb applying MiXCR to the multiplex PCR reads. Of 450,000 to 600,000 distinct CDR3 sequences listed, roughly 21% are singletons. Sequenced: blood. The receptors were gathered from a man aged 35-49 years with Graves' ophthalmopathy. CDR3s include the opening cysteine and the closing phenylalanine or tryptophan. Fields, in order: J gene, V gene, D gene, clone size, CDR3 DNA, CDR3 protein. D genes are given only for firm matches. Rows may omit the clone size; those that give it use once, few, many or a size class.

TRBJ2-5,TRBV20-1,NA,few,TGCTCGGGGGAGCGCGAAGAGACCCAGTACTTC,CSGEREETQYF
TRBJ2-3,TRBV20-1,NA,NA,TGCAGTGCTAGCGTTATTCTTAGCGCCGGCACAGATACGCAGTATTTT,CSASVILSAGTDTQYF
TRBJ2-7,TRBV12-3/TRBV12-4,TRBD2,NA,TGTGCCAGCAGCCGGAGCGGGGGGGCCGCCGAGCAGTACTTC,CASSRSGGAAEQYF
TRBJ2-3,TRBV9,TRBD2,few,TGTGCCAGCAGCGTAGGGGAGGGGAGCACAGATACGCAGTATTTT,CASSVGEGSTDTQYF
TRBJ2-3,TRBV20-1,TRBD1,many,TGCAGTGCCGCCGACAGGGTTGGCACAGATACGCAGTATTTT,CSAADRVGTDTQYF
TRBJ2-7,TRBV20-1,NA,NA,TGCAGTGCTAGACAACCACGGGGGATTTCCTACGAGCAGTACTTC,CSARQPRGISYEQYF
TRBJ1-1,TRBV7-9,TRBD1,few,TGTGCCAGCAGCTTAGCGGGGGGACAGGGGGCCGCTGAAGCTTTCTTT,CASSLAGGQGAAEAFF
TRBJ1-4,TRBV7-9,NA,many,TGTGCCAGCAGCTTATTGGCGCAGGGTGGTGAAAAACTGTTTTTT,CASSLLAQGGEKLFF
TRBJ1-4,TRBV13,NA,NA,TGTGCCAGCAGCTTACAGGGCGGCCCGAAAAAACTGTTTTTT,CASSLQGGPKKLFF
TRBJ1-5,TRBV19,NA,few,TGTGCCAGTAGGGACCCGATCGGGAAACCGGGCAATCAGCCCCAGCATTTT,CASRDPIGKPGNQPQHF
TRBJ1-1,TRBV7-2,NA,NA,TGTGCCAGCAGCTCAGCAATGGTGACTGAAGCTTTCTTT,CASSSAMVTEAFF
TRBJ2-7,TRBV7-9,NA,many,TGTGCCAGCAGCTTACACGGCTACGAGCAGTACTTC,CASSLHGYEQYF
TRBJ1-2,TRBV3-1,NA,many,TGTGCCAGCAGCAGGCGGGACTCCAGTGTGAATACCTTC,CASSRRDSSVNTF
TRBJ2-3,TRBV20-1,TRBD1,NA,TGCAGTGCTAGTGTGTTGAGGGGGCTTAACACAGATACGCAGTATTTT,CSASVLRGLNTDTQYF
TRBJ2-7,TRBV5-1,NA,few,TGCGCCAGCAGCTTTCGGCAGTCCTACGAGCAGTACTTC,CASSFRQSYEQYF
TRBJ2-7,TRBV7-9,TRBD1,few,TGTGCCAGCAGCTTAGGGGACAGGGGGCGGTACGAGCAGTACTTC,CASSLGDRGRYEQYF
TRBJ1-2,TRBV20-1,NA,few,TGCAGTGCTAGGGACAAGGGCTACACCTTC,CSARDKGYTF
TRBJ1-1,TRBV2,NA,many,TGTGCCAGCAGTGAAGGGGGCACGAACACTGAAGCTTTCTTT,CASSEGGTNTEAFF
TRBJ2-1,TRBV11-2,TRBD2,NA,TGTGCCAGCAGCCCCGGGACTAGCAAACCCGGTGAGCAGTTCTTC,CASSPGTSKPGEQFF
TRBJ2-7,TRBV7-2,TRBD2,many,TGTGCCAGCAGTACACTAGCGGGAGGCGCCTACGAGCAGTACTTC,CASSTLAGGAYEQYF
TRBJ1-5,TRBV28,NA,few,TGTGCCAGCAGTTCCCAGAGACTCCAGCCCCAGCATTTT,CASSSQRLQPQHF
TRBJ1-2,TRBV11-2,TRBD1,many,TGTGCCAGCAGCTCACAGGGGAAAGATAACTATGGCTACACCTTC,CASSSQGKDNYGYTF
TRBJ2-5,TRBV28,TRBD2,many,TGTGCCAGCAGTCCCGCCCTTACTAGCGCAGAGACCCAGTACTTC,CASSPALTSAETQYF
TRBJ2-1,TRBV28,TRBD2,many,TGTGCCAGCAGTTCATACCCCGGACTAGCGGGACACTACAATGAGCAGTTCTTC,CASSSYPGLAGHYNEQFF
TRBJ2-2,TRBV6-2/TRBV6-3,TRBD1,NA,TGTGCCAGCATTCCGACGGGACAGTCGAACACCGGGGAGCTGTTTTTT,CASIPTGQSNTGELFF
TRBJ2-1,TRBV30,TRBD2,NA,TGTGCCTGGATCCTCAGGGCGGGAGGGTCCTACAATGAGCAGTTCTTC,CAWILRAGGSYNEQFF
TRBJ2-1,TRBV30,NA,few,TGTGCCTGGAAATCCCGAGAGGTAGAGACCCAGTTCTTC,CAWKSREVETQFF
TRBJ2-5,TRBV12-3/TRBV12-4,NA,NA,TGTGCCAGCAGAGAATCGTCACAGCAAGAGACCCAGTACTTC,CASRESSQQETQYF
TRBJ2-5,TRBV20-1,NA,many,TGCAGTGCGAGAGGGGGGGAATGGGAGACCCAGTACTTC,CSARGGEWETQYF